These 16 T cell receptor beta chains were all obtained from the same sample, sequenced in a study of cytomegalovirus exposure and HLA in healthy donors. Profiled with immunoSEQ multiplex PCR; TCRdb holds only in-frame clones, not every one. The repertoire consists of about 180,000 clones, with 86% occurring once and the leading ten covering approximately 2.5%. Sequencing input: PBMCs. These receptors all stem from a man in his late teens or twenties in good health and CMV-seropositive.

The rearrangement joins TRBV18 to TRBJ1-1; 7 bases match TRBD1. Germline V gene lookup returns CDR1 KGHSH and CDR2 LQKENI. This CDR3 contains 13 residues. V shed 5 bases and J 5 bases; nucleotides not matched to a gene: 5. CDR3 loop: CASSSDRETEAFF. CDR3 coding DNA: TGTGCCAGCTCATCTGACAGGGAGACTGAAGCTTTCTTT.

The rearrangement uses TRBV7-3 and TRBJ2-1; a weak D match, TRBD2 (6 bases). This CDR3 is 14 amino acids long. V was pared by 4 bases and J by 10 bases, with 17 bases between. Germline V gives CDR1 SGHTA, CDR2 FQGTGA. DNA for the CDR3: TGTGCCAGCAGCTCTCCGGGGGAGCGTCGAGAGCAGTTCTTC. Translation gives CASSSPGERREQFF.

Ten or more counts support this clone. The genes are TRBV9 and TRBJ1-5, with no clear D. The CDR3 is 14 amino acids. Trimming removed 0 bases at V and 5 bases at J, with 9 bases between. Germline V gives CDR1 SGDLS, CDR2 YYNGEE. CDR3 nucleotide sequence: TGTGCCAGCAGCGTAGTAGGAGGGTATCAGCCCCAGCATTTT. As protein: CASSVVGGYQPQHF.

The chain is built from TRBV28 and TRBJ1-2; tentatively, D is TRBD1 (5 bases). Germline CDR1 MDHEN, CDR2 SYDVKM. The CDR3 runs to 13 residues. V dropped 6 bases and J dropped 7 bases, with 15 bases sitting between them. CDR3 sequence (DNA): TGTGCCAGCAGGCCATCCCAGGGCTCTGGCTACACCTTC. Translating gives CASRPSQGSGYTF.

V is TRBV5-6 and J is TRBJ2-7; 9 bases match TRBD1. The germline CDR1 and CDR2 sequences are SGHDT and YYEEEE. Unmatched junction bases numbered 9, after V lost 4 bases and J lost 4 bases. This CDR3 region has 15 residues. CDR3 DNA: TGTGCCAGCAGCACCCTTGGGACAGGGTTTTACGAGCAGTACTTC. Translating it yields CASSTLGTGFYEQYF.

Only one count was recorded for this clone. The chain links TRBV29-1 to TRBJ2-1, with TRBD2 matching 12 bases. The CDR3 covers 16 residues. The V gene end was trimmed by 7 bases and the J gene end by 1 base; junction bases not matched to a gene: 8. Germline lookup yields CDR1 SQVTM and CDR2 ANQGSEA. The CDR3: CSASGTSGSSYNEQFF. Written as DNA, the CDR3 is TGCAGCGCATCCGGGACTAGCGGGTCATCCTACAATGAGCAGTTCTTC.

This clone is a singleton in its sample. This chain links TRBV28 with TRBJ2-7; tentatively, D is TRBD2 (5 bases). The CDR3 is made up of 13 amino acids. The V and J ends lost 2 bases and 9 bases respectively, with 14 bases between them. Per the germline V gene, CDR1 is MDHEN and CDR2 is SYDVKM. CDR3 sequence reads: CASSLEGLWRQYF. CDR3 sequence (DNA): TGTGCCAGCAGTTTAGAAGGACTGTGGAGGCAGTACTTC. The full variable domain, completed using reference TRBV28 and TRBJ2-7, is DVKVTQSSRYLVKRTGEKVFLECVQDMDHENMFWYRQDPGLGLRLIYFSYDVKMKEKGDIPEGYSVSREKKERFSLILESASTNQTSMYLCASSLEGLWRQYFGPGTRLTVT.

The chain uses TRBV7-2 and TRBJ2-2, with 9 bases matching TRBD1. The CDR3 extends over 14 amino acids. The germline CDR1 and CDR2 sequences are SGHTA and FQGNSA. V trimming: 6 bases; J trimming: 4 bases; junction bases outside the gene matches: 3. The CDR3 DNA reads as TGTGCCAGCAGACAGGGGGCCTCCACCGGGGAGCTGTTTTTT. Protein product: CASRQGASTGELFF.

This chain uses TRBV6-5 with TRBJ1-2; 10 bases are a match to TRBD1. The CDR3 is 14 residues long. CDR1 is MNHEY and CDR2 is SVGAGI in the germline V gene. Germline trimming cut 6 bases from V and 8 bases from J; bases unmatched to any gene: 9. The CDR3 nucleotides are TGTGCCAGCAGAGGGACAGGGGTAAGGAACGGCTACACCTTC. Amino acids: CASRGTGVRNGYTF.

The V gene is TRBV7-3, the J gene TRBJ2-1; D is uncertain. The ends were cut back, 4 bases at V and 1 base at J, with 11 bases in the middle. The germline V gene encodes CDR1 SGHTA and CDR2 FQGTGA. CDR3 length: 15 residues. DNA for the CDR3: TGTGCCAGCAGCTCCGGAGCGCCTTCCTACAATGAGCAGTTCTTC. It codes for CASSSGAPSYNEQFF.

The CDR3 spells CASSPKQGLQPQHF. For the CDR3, the DNA is TGTGCCAGTAGCCCTAAACAGGGGCTCCAGCCCCAGCATTTT. V gene TRBV19 combines with J gene TRBJ1-5, with TRBD1 matching 7 bases. Germline CDR1 is LNHDA and CDR2 is SQIVND (reference sequence). The CDR3 loop spans 14 amino acids. Trimming took 6 bases from V and 7 from J; bases not matched to a gene: 9.

As concerns this clone: Other DNA sequences in the same sample also yield this CDR3. The J gene is TRBJ2-1, the V gene TRBV7-9; 11 bases match TRBD2. In germline, CDR1 is SEHNR, CDR2 FQNEAQ (reference sequence). The CDR3 spans 17 residues. The junction had 10 bases not matched to a gene; V was cut back by 5 bases and J by 4 bases. The chain's CDR3 is CASSPASGGPLYNEQFF. CDR3 bases: TGTGCCAGCAGCCCCGCTAGCGGGGGGCCCCTATACAATGAGCAGTTCTTC.

The chain has TRBV11-2 and TRBJ1-2, with TRBD1 as a possible D gene (6 bases). The CDR3 is 15 amino acids. Germline V lookup: CDR1 SGHAT, CDR2 FQNNGV. The ends were cut back, 5 bases at V and 4 bases at J, with 17 bases in the middle. The CDR3, as DNA: TGTGCCAGCAGCACCCGGCAGGGGCTCGGCTATGGCTACACCTTC. Protein: CASSTRQGLGYGYTF. Supplemented by reference TRBV11-2 and TRBJ1-2, the full variable domain reads EAGVAQSPRYKIIEKRQSVAFWCNPISGHATLYWYQQILGQGPKLLIQFQNNGVVDDSQLPKDRFSAERLKGVDSTLKIQPAKLEDSAVYLCASSTRQGLGYGYTFGSGTRLTVV.

The CDR3, as DNA: TGTGCCAGCAGTGAATCCCCAAATTCACCCCTCCACTTT. As protein: CASSESPNSPLHF. V usage is TRBV2 and J usage is TRBJ1-6; D gene ambiguous. Trimming cost V 2 bases and J 7 bases, with 6 bases left between them. The CDR3 is made up of 13 amino acids. Germline V lookup: CDR1 SNHLY, CDR2 FYNNEI. The full variable domain, its missing parts supplied by reference TRBV2 and TRBJ1-6, is EPEVTQTPSHQVTQMGQEVILRCVPISNHLYFYWYRQILGQKVEFLVSFYNNEISEKSEIFDDQFSVERPDGSNFTLKIRSTKLEDSAMYFCASSESPNSPLHFGNGTRLTVT.

The chain carries TRBV18 and TRBJ2-7; 7 bases line up with TRBD1. This CDR3 has 15 residues. V lost 0 bases and J lost 2; bases outside the gene matches: 4. CDR1 KGHSH and CDR2 LQKENI come from the germline V gene. The CDR3 DNA is TGTGCCAGCTCACCACCAAGGACAGGTCCCTACGAGCAGTACTTC. Translated, it gives CASSPPRTGPYEQYF.

This rearrangement joins TRBV19 to TRBJ2-7; TRBD1 matches at 7 bases. The V gene's germline CDR1 is LNHDA and CDR2 SQIVND (reference sequence). The CDR3 consists of 15 residues. Trimming removed 1 base from V and 3 bases from J; junction bases left unmatched: 6. The CDR3 sequence: CASSIGVGGHYEQYF. As DNA, the CDR3 is TGTGCCAGTAGTATAGGGGTAGGGGGCCACTACGAGCAGTACTTC.